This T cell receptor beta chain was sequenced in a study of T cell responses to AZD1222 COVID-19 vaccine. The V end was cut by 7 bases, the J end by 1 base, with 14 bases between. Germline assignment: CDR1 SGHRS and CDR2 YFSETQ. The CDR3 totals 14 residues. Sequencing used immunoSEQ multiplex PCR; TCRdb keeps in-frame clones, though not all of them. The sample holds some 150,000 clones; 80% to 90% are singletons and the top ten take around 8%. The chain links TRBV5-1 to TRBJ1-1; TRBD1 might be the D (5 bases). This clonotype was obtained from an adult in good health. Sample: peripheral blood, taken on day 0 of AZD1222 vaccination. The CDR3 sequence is CASAQAGQNTEAFF. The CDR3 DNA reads TGCGCCAGCGCCCAGGCAGGGCAGAACACTGAAGCTTTCTTT.